These 28 T cell receptor beta chains came from one sample sequenced in a study of shared T cell receptors in the human thymus. The data were produced by immunoSEQ multiplex PCR, yet TCRdb's version contains in-frame clones alone and is incomplete. The repertoire has hundreds of thousands of clones, approximately 90% of them found once; the top ten carry 0.008% to 0.011%. These data were also reused for a study on human thymus T cells.

Material: thymocytes. Every receptor here comes from a boy younger than two with a congenital heart defect.

This clone has a single count. The chain recombines TRBV19 with TRBJ2-1, with 10 bases that match TRBD2. This CDR3 region has 18 residues. Germline V gives CDR1 LNHDA, CDR2 SQIVND (reference sequence). Trimming removed 7 bases from V and 0 bases from J; junction bases left unmatched: 12. The CDR3 sequence: CASTPESGLAFSYNEQFF. CDR3 DNA sequence: TGTGCCAGTACCCCCGAGTCGGGACTAGCGTTCTCCTACAATGAGCAGTTCTTC.

In this sample, this clone turned up once. The chain uses TRBV19 and TRBJ2-2; D is unresolved. CDR1 is LNHDA and CDR2 is SQIVND in the germline V gene (reference sequence). Trimming cost V 3 bases and J 6 bases, with 14 bases left between them. This CDR3 region has 15 residues. DNA for the CDR3: TGTGCCAGTAGTATGTGGCTGCGAGGTCCCGGGGAGCTGTTTTTT. This sequence encodes CASSMWLRGPGELFF.

This chain connects TRBV5-1 to TRBJ2-3, with TRBD2 matching over 8 bases. V lost 4 bases and J lost 3; bases outside the gene matches: 16. The CDR3 has 18 residues. CDR1 is SGHRS and CDR2 is YFSETQ in the germline V gene. In DNA form, the CDR3 reads TGCGCCAGCAGCCCCGAGGAATTTAGCGGCGGGGGGACAGATACGCAGTATTTT. Amino acid sequence: CASSPEEFSGGGTDTQYF. Looking up the rest from reference TRBV5-1 and TRBJ2-3 gives the full variable domain: KAGVTQTPRYLIKTRGQQVTLSCSPISGHRSVSWYQQTPGQGLQFLFEYFSETQRNKGNFPGRFSGRQFSNSRSEMNVSTLELGDSALYLCASSPEEFSGGGTDTQYFGPGTRLTVL.

The CDR3 sequence is CASSSRRGGSSYEQYF. CDR3 bases: TGTGCCAGTAGTTCCCGGCGGGGCGGGAGCTCCTACGAGCAGTACTTC. V gene TRBV19 combines with J gene TRBJ2-7, with 7 bases that match TRBD2. V shed 5 bases, J shed 0 bases, and the junction held 10 bases outside the gene matches. This CDR3 contains 16 residues. Germline lookup yields CDR1 LNHDA and CDR2 SQIVND (reference sequence). The full variable domain, completed using reference TRBV19 and TRBJ2-7, is DGGITQSPKYLFRKEGQNVTLSCEQNLNHDAMYWYRQDPGQGLRLIYYSQIVNDFQKGDIAEGYSVSREKKESFPLTVTSAQKNPTAFYLCASSSRRGGSSYEQYFGPGTRLTVT.

In DNA, the CDR3 is TGTGCCAGCAGCAGAGGGAGACATGGCAGCGGGAGCGCCCTCAATGAGCAGTTCTTC. Amino acid sequence: CASSRGRHGSGSALNEQFF. This chain connects TRBV9 to TRBJ2-1; 8 bases agree with TRBD2. Trimming cost V 4 bases and J 6 bases; bases outside gene matches: 21. CDR1 and CDR2 from the germline V gene are SGDLS and YYNGEE. The CDR3 runs 19 residues.

The rearrangement joins TRBV5-4 to TRBJ1-2, with TRBD1 identical over 8 bases. There are 17 residues in the CDR3. CDR1 is SGHNT, CDR2 YYREEE, per germline (reference sequence). The trim removed 0 bases at V and 2 bases at J, leaving 9 bases unmatched. CDR3 loop: CASSLAGGQGANYGYTF. CDR3 DNA: TGTGCCAGCAGCTTGGCCGGTGGACAGGGTGCAAACTATGGCTACACCTTC.

V is TRBV7-2 and J is TRBJ1-1, with a weak D call TRBD1 (5 bases). V lost 4 bases and J 6 bases, leaving 18 bases between the germline ends. The CDR3 runs 15 residues. CDR1 SGHTA and CDR2 FQGNSA come from the germline V gene. The DNA for the CDR3 is TGTGCCAGCAGCTCCTGGGCGGGGAGGACACCTGAAGCTTTCTTT. It encodes CASSSWAGRTPEAFF.

The gene calls are TRBV19 and TRBJ2-3; the match to TRBD2 covers 7 bases. J lost 2 bases, V lost 5 bases, and 13 bases had no gene match. The CDR3 loop spans 17 amino acids. Germline CDR1 is LNHDA and CDR2 is SQIVND (reference sequence). The CDR3 nucleotides read TGTGCCAGTAGTCCACCGTCTATAGCGGGCTACACAGATACGCAGTATTTT. Amino acids: CASSPPSIAGYTDTQYF. The full variable domain, rest sourced from reference TRBV19 and TRBJ2-3, is DGGITQSPKYLFRKEGQNVTLSCEQNLNHDAMYWYRQDPGQGLRLIYYSQIVNDFQKGDIAEGYSVSREKKESFPLTVTSAQKNPTAFYLCASSPPSIAGYTDTQYFGPGTRLTVL.

This chain joins TRBV27 and TRBJ2-1, with TRBD2 identical over 15 bases. Per the germline V gene, CDR1 is MNHEY and CDR2 is SMNVEV (reference sequence). V was pared by 5 bases and J by 6 bases, with 5 bases of the junction left unmatched. The length of the CDR3 is 16 residues. The DNA for the CDR3 is TGTGCCAGCAGTCCCCGGGGACTAGCGGGAGGCAATGAGCAGTTCTTC. Translated, it gives CASSPRGLAGGNEQFF.

The V call is TRBV30, the J call TRBJ1-1; no firm D call. This CDR3 has 13 amino acids. The germline V gene encodes CDR1 GTSNPN and CDR2 SVGIG (reference sequence). Deletions cut 5 bases from V and 3 bases from J, with 13 bases between. The CDR3 nucleotides are TGTGCCTGGTCCCCGCTAATCGACACTGAAGCTTTCTTT. Its protein product is CAWSPLIDTEAFF. The complete variable domain, with remaining parts taken from reference TRBV30 and TRBJ1-1, reads SQTIHQWPATLVQPVGSPLSLECTVEGTSNPNLYWYRQAAGRGLQLLFYSVGIGQISSEVPQNLSASRPQDRQFILSSKKLLLSDSGFYLCAWSPLIDTEAFFGQGTRLTVV.

The V gene is TRBV6-4, the J gene TRBJ2-7; TRBD2 agrees at 7 bases. The CDR3 is 20 amino acids. V trimming: 2 bases; J trimming: 2 bases; junction bases outside the gene matches: 21. Germline CDR1 reads MRHNA; CDR2 reads SNTAGT. CDR3 amino acids: CASSDLGRYRWASGTYEQYF. Here the CDR3 DNA reads TGTGCCAGCAGTGACCTTGGACGTTACCGGTGGGCTAGCGGAACCTACGAGCAGTACTTC.

The V gene is TRBV6-5, the J gene TRBJ1-5, with 11 bases matching TRBD1. Trimming took 5 bases from V and 8 from J; bases not matched to a gene: 5. This CDR3 contains 14 residues. CDR1 MNHEY and CDR2 SVGAGI come from the germline V gene. CDR3 region: CASSDRDRGKPQHF. CDR3 in DNA: TGTGCCAGCAGTGACCGGGACAGGGGGAAGCCCCAGCATTTT.

V usage is TRBV4-2 and J usage is TRBJ2-4; the match to TRBD2 covers 14 bases. Losses at the gene ends were 3 bases for V and 1 base for J; bases not matched to a gene: 5. In germline, CDR1 is LGHNA, CDR2 YNFKEQ. The CDR3 contains 18 residues. Here the CDR3 reads CASSQGLAGEVAKNIQYF. The CDR3 DNA reads as TGTGCCAGCAGCCAGGGACTAGCGGGAGAGGTGGCCAAAAACATTCAGTACTTC.

The CDR3 reads CASSWGRDTNTGELFF. The CDR3 bases are TGTGCCAGCAGCTGGGGTCGGGACACAAACACCGGGGAGCTGTTTTTT. The chain couples TRBV7-3 to TRBJ2-2; TRBD1 is a possible D gene (6 bases). V was pared by 4 bases and J by 2 bases, with 14 bases between. This CDR3 comprises 16 residues. The germline V gene encodes CDR1 SGHTA and CDR2 FQGTGA.

This chain uses TRBV5-1 with TRBJ2-7; a possible D gene is TRBD1 (6 bases). The CDR3 contains 16 residues. Germline V lookup: CDR1 SGHRS, CDR2 YFSETQ. V lost 5 bases to trimming and J lost 0 bases, with 18 bases between them. The CDR3 is CASRLRYDRYSYEQYF. Here the CDR3 DNA reads TGCGCCAGCAGATTGCGATACGACAGGTACTCCTACGAGCAGTACTTC. The full variable domain, with the rest looked up from reference TRBV5-1 and TRBJ2-7, is KAGVTQTPRYLIKTRGQQVTLSCSPISGHRSVSWYQQTPGQGLQFLFEYFSETQRNKGNFPGRFSGRQFSNSRSEMNVSTLELGDSALYLCASRLRYDRYSYEQYFGPGTRLTVT.

The rearrangement uses TRBV5-4 and TRBJ2-5, with TRBD2 matching 10 bases. Trimming cost V 4 bases and J 6 bases; bases outside gene matches: 9. The CDR3 totals 15 residues. Germline CDR1 is SGHNT and CDR2 is YYREEE (reference sequence). CDR3 sequence (DNA): TGTGCCAGCAGCACAAAGCGGGAGGGCGGGAAGACCCAGTACTTC. Encoded protein: CASSTKREGGKTQYF. Together with reference TRBV5-4 and TRBJ2-5, the CDR3 gives the full variable domain: ETGVTQSPTHLIKTRGQQVTLRCSSQSGHNTVSWYQQALGQGPQFIFQYYREEENGRGNFPPRFSGLQFPNYSSELNVNALELDDSALYLCASSTKREGGKTQYFGPGTRLLVL.

The chain couples TRBV7-3 to TRBJ2-5; the match to TRBD2 covers 8 bases. CDR3 length: 15 amino acids. V was clipped by 1 base and J by 4 bases; unmatched bases: 5. Germline V gene data show CDR1 as SGHTA and CDR2 as FQGTGA. The CDR3 region is CASSLISGGRETQYF. In DNA form, the CDR3 reads TGTGCCAGCAGCTTAATATCGGGAGGGCGAGAGACCCAGTACTTC.

In its sample, this clone was seen once. Here the CDR3 DNA reads TGTGCCAGCAGCTTGTCCACGGGACAGAAATCCAATGAGCAGTTCTTC. Residues: CASSLSTGQKSNEQFF. V is TRBV5-4 and J is TRBJ2-1; 7 nucleotides match TRBD1. The CDR3 extends over 16 amino acids. Losses at the gene ends were 1 base for V and 6 bases for J; bases not matched to a gene: 10. The germline V gene encodes CDR1 SGHNT and CDR2 YYREEE (reference sequence).

The V gene is TRBV14, the J gene TRBJ2-2, with a possible D match to TRBD2 (5 bases). This CDR3 region has 18 residues. CDR1 is SGHDN and CDR2 is FVKESK in the germline V gene. Trimming removed 0 bases from V and 7 bases from J, with 21 bases in between. The CDR3 DNA is TGTGCCAGCAGCCAAGATCCACTTGCGGGTTTAGTAGTCGGGGAGCTGTTTTTT. This translates into CASSQDPLAGLVVGELFF.

V is TRBV6-1 and J is TRBJ1-4, with D possibly being TRBD1 (5 bases). CDR3 length: 14 residues. The germline gives CDR1 MNHNS, CDR2 SASEGT. Trimming stripped 2 bases from V and 2 bases from J, with 6 bases between. CDR3 bases: TGTGCCAGCAGTGAAAAGGGGACTAATGAAAAACTGTTTTTT. Protein: CASSEKGTNEKLFF.

The chain employs TRBV30 and TRBJ2-7; TRBD1 might be the D (6 bases). The CDR3 runs to 15 residues. Trimming took 2 bases from V and 5 from J, leaving 19 bases between them. CDR1 and CDR2 (germline): GTSNPN, SVGIG (reference sequence). The CDR3 loop is CAWSSARGPLDEQYF. The DNA of the CDR3 is TGTGCCTGGAGTTCTGCCAGGGGTCCCCTTGACGAGCAGTACTTC.

This chain links TRBV6-5 with TRBJ1-1; D possibly corresponds to TRBD1 (5 bases). Trimming removed 2 bases at V and 5 bases at J, with 9 bases between. From germline, CDR1 is MNHEY and CDR2 SVGAGI. The CDR3 is 13 residues long. In DNA form, the CDR3 reads TGTGCCAGCAGTTACCAGGGAGGGACTGAAGCTTTCTTT. Its translation: CASSYQGGTEAFF.

CDR3 sequence reads: CASTKREVPRDEQYF. The CDR3 nucleotides are TGTGCCAGCACTAAGCGGGAGGTTCCGAGGGACGAGCAGTACTTC. The rearrangement uses TRBV6-1 and TRBJ2-7; 9 bases line up with TRBD2. Germline V CDR1 and CDR2: MNHNS, SASEGT. V was pared by 7 bases and J by 5 bases, with 12 bases of the junction left unmatched. The CDR3 totals 15 residues.

The chain has TRBV27 and TRBJ2-6, with 7 bases that match TRBD2. The trim removed 3 bases at V and 0 bases at J, leaving 8 bases unmatched. The CDR3 covers 18 residues. CDR1 is MNHEY, CDR2 SMNVEV, per germline (reference sequence). CDR3 region: CASSFRGEKSSGANVLTF. Written as DNA, the CDR3 is TGTGCCAGCAGTTTTCGGGGGGAAAAATCCTCTGGGGCCAACGTCCTGACTTTC.

The rearrangement joins TRBV7-2 to TRBJ2-7; maybe TRBD2 (5 bases). This CDR3 is built from 12 residues. The germline V and J ends were trimmed by 2 bases and 6 bases, with 8 bases remaining between them. Germline V gene data show CDR1 as SGHTA and CDR2 as FQGNSA. DNA for the CDR3: TGTGCCAGCAGCTTATCCCGGGGCGAGCAGTACTTC. It yields the protein CASSLSRGEQYF. The variable domain in full, with the rest retrieved from reference TRBV7-2 and TRBJ2-7, is GAGVSQSPSNKVTEKGKDVELRCDPISGHTALYWYRQSLGQGLEFLIYFQGNSAPDKSGLPSDRFSAERTGGSVSTLTIQRTQQEDSAVYLCASSLSRGEQYFGPGTRLTVT.

This chain joins TRBV15 and TRBJ1-4; D gene unclear. Germline V CDR1 and CDR2: LNHNV, YYDKDF (reference sequence). With 9 bases removed from V and 6 bases from J, the gap between germline ends came to 14 bases. The CDR3 is made up of 13 amino acids. The CDR3 here is CATEDGWDEKLFF. CDR3 nucleotide sequence: TGTGCCACGGAGGATGGGTGGGATGAAAAACTGTTTTTT.

V usage is TRBV15 and J usage is TRBJ2-5, with a weak D call TRBD2 (6 bases). V lost 3 bases, J lost 5 bases, and 19 bases lay in between. CDR1 is LNHNV, CDR2 YYDKDF, per germline (reference sequence). The length of the CDR3 is 16 residues. This chain's CDR3 is CATSSAWRVYEETQYF. CDR3 DNA sequence: TGTGCCACCAGCAGCGCGTGGAGGGTATATGAGGAGACCCAGTACTTC.

This clone was observed a few times. This rearrangement joins TRBV27 to TRBJ2-7; tentative D call: TRBD2 (5 bases). In germline, CDR1 is MNHEY, CDR2 SMNVEV (reference sequence). Trimming took 5 bases from V and 3 from J, leaving 14 bases between them. This CDR3 is 14 amino acids long. CDR3 loop: CASSPFQRHYEQYF. The CDR3, as DNA: TGTGCCAGCAGTCCCTTCCAGCGGCACTACGAGCAGTACTTC.